A selection of T cell receptor beta chains follows, all from one sample in a study of T cells in Graves' hyperthyroidism and ophthalmopathy. Using its own MiXCR run on the multiplex PCR reads, TCRdb lists one record per CDR3 protein. The sample contains approximately 870,000 distinct CDR3 sequences, about 38% of which appear only once. Sequenced material: blood. The source of these receptors is a man aged 18 to 30 with Graves' hyperthyroidism. The conserved cysteine and the conserved F or W are not part of the CDR3 here. Clone size appears in some rows only: once, few, many, or a class for an expanded clone.

ASSEFPGTGEEGELF	many	TRBV25-1	TRBJ2-2
SARYGGTHEQY	-	TRBV20-1	TRBJ2-7
ASSLETSGGHYEQY	-	TRBV7-6	TRBJ2-7
ASSVMGAGEAF	many	TRBV9	TRBJ1-1
ASSLDRGASYEQY	many	TRBV5-1	TRBJ2-7
ATSREGSAYEQY	many	TRBV15	TRBJ2-7
ASSQDWGPEETQY	-	TRBV5-4	TRBJ2-5
SGVTSYSYEQY	many	TRBV29-1	TRBJ2-7
ATSSSHNQPQH	-	TRBV15	TRBJ1-5
AIRSDRAGNTIY	many	TRBV10-3	TRBJ1-3
ASSVSPPDRSGNTIY	-	TRBV9	TRBJ1-3
SARDRKTAASAEAF	few	TRBV20-1	TRBJ1-1
ASSLLAGVGYEQY	-	TRBV7-3	TRBJ2-7
ASSAVGTGPETQY	-	TRBV6-5	TRBJ2-5
ASSQPEDFYYGYT	-	TRBV7-9	TRBJ1-2
ASSFGHGNQPQH	many	TRBV7-9	TRBJ1-5
SAPRHPGDEQY	-	TRBV20-1	TRBJ2-7
ASSSGLAGIETQY	-	TRBV7-2	TRBJ2-5
ASSEGFFYEQY	once	TRBV5-1	TRBJ2-7
ASSPRAQGDSSPLH	many	TRBV6-6	TRBJ1-6
ASSQDSDPDREAF	few	TRBV14	TRBJ1-1
ASSLEGQGATGANVLT	-	TRBV5-1	TRBJ2-6
ATRDRGNSPLH	many	TRBV15	TRBJ1-6
ASAGLTSGNTIY	many	TRBV7-9	TRBJ1-3
ASSYRAVNTEAF	many	TRBV6-5	TRBJ1-1
ASSKIGGTGRGYT	many	TRBV2	TRBJ1-2
ASSLLGNNSPLH	-	TRBV7-2	TRBJ1-6
ASSQEPGGASYEQY	few	TRBV4-2	TRBJ2-7
ASIEGVMNTEAF	-	TRBV19	TRBJ1-1
AIRPGQGKSPHEQY	-	TRBV10-3	TRBJ2-7
SVEREWGGETQY	-	TRBV29-1	TRBJ2-5
ASSPSVQGYIYGYT	many	TRBV7-9	TRBJ1-2
ASSLSGVPYGYT	-	TRBV5-1	TRBJ1-2
SVEGLAEAYEQY	-	TRBV29-1	TRBJ2-7
SVHRPGGELF	many	TRBV29-1	TRBJ2-2
ASSPNPSNTGGMNTEAF	-	TRBV9	TRBJ1-1